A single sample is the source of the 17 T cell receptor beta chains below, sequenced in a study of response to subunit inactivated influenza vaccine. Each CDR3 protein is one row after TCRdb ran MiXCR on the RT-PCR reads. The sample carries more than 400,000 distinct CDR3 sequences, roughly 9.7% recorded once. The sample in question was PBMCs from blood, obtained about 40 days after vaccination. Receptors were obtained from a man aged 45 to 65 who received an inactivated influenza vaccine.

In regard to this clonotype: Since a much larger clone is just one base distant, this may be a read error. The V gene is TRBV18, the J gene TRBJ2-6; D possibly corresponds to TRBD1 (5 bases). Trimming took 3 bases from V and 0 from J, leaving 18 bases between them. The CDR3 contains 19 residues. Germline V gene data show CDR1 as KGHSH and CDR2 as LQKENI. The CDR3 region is CASSPIDRSVSSGANVLTF. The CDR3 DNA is TGTGCCAGCTCACCCATAGACAGATCAGTCAGCTCTGGGGCCAACGTCCTGACTTTC.

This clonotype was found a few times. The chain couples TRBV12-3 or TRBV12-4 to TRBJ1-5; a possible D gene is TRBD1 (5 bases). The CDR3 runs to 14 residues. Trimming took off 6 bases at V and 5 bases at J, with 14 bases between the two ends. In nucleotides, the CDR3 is TGTGCCAGCAGCTGGGCAGGGCGCCATCAGCCCCAGCATTTT. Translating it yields CASSWAGRHQPQHF.

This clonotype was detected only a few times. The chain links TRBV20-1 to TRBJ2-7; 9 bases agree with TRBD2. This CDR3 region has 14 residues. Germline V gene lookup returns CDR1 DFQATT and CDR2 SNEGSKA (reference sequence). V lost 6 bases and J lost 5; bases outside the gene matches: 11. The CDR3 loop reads CSAGGRALSNEQYF. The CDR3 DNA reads TGCAGTGCGGGCGGGAGGGCCCTTTCAAACGAGCAGTACTTC.

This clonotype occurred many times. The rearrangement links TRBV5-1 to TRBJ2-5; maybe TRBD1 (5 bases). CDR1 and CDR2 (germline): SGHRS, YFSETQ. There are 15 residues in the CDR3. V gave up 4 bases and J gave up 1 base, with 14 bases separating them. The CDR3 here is CASSLSTGPQETQYF. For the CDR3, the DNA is TGCGCCAGCAGCCTTTCTACAGGACCCCAAGAGACCCAGTACTTC.

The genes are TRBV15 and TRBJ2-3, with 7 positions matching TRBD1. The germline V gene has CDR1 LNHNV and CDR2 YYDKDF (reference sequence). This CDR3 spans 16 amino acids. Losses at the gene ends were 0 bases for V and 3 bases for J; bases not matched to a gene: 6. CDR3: CATSRDQVRGTDTQYF. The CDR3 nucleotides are TGTGCCACCAGCAGAGATCAAGTCAGGGGGACAGATACGCAGTATTTT.

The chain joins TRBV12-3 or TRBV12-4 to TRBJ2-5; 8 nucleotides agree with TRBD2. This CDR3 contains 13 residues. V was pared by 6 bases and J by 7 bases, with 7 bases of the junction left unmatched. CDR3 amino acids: CASRAGGAGTQYF. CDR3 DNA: TGTGCCAGCAGGGCGGGGGGCGCGGGGACCCAGTACTTC.

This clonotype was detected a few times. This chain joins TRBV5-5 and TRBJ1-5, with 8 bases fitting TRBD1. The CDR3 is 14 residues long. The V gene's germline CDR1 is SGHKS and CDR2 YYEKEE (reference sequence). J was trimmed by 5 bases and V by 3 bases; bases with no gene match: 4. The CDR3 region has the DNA TGTGCCAGCAGCTGGACAGGGAGGGATCAGCCCCAGCATTTT. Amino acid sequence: CASSWTGRDQPQHF. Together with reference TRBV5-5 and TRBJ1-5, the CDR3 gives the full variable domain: DAGVTQSPTHLIKTRGQQVTLRCSPISGHKSVSWYQQVLGQGPQFIFQYYEKEERGRGNFPDRFSARQFPNYSSELNVNALLLGDSALYLCASSWTGRDQPQHFGDGTRLSIL.

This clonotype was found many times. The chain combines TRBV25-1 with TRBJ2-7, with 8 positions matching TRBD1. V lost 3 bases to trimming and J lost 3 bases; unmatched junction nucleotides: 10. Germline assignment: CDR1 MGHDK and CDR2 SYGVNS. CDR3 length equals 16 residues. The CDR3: CASSDSMRTGSYEQYF. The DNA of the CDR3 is TGTGCCAGCAGTGATTCGATGAGGACAGGGAGCTACGAGCAGTACTTC.

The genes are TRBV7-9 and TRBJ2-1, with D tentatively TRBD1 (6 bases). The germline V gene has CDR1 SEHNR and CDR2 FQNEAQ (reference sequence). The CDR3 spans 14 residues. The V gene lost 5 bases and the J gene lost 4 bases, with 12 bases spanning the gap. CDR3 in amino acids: CASSITQGYNEQFF. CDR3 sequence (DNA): TGTGCCAGCAGCATCACCCAGGGGTACAATGAGCAGTTCTTC.

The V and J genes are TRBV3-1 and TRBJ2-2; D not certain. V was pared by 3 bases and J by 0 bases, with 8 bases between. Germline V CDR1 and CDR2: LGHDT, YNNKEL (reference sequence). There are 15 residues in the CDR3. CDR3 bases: TGTGCCAGCAGCCAGGGCCGCGCGAACACCGGGGAGCTGTTTTTT. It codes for CASSQGRANTGELFF.

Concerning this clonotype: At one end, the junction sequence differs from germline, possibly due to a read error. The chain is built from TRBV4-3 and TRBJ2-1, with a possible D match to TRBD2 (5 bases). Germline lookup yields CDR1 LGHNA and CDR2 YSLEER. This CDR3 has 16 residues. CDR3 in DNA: TGCGCCAGTAGCCAAGACCGGGGTTTCTCCTACAATGAGCAGTTCTTC. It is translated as CASSQDRGFSYNEQFF.

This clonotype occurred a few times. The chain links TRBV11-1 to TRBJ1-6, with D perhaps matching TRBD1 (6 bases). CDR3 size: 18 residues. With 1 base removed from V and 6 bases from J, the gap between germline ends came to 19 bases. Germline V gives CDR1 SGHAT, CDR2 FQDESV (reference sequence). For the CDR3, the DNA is TGTGCCAGCAGCTTAGTAGGTGACAGGCCGCCTCTTAATTCACCCCTCCACTTT. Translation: CASSLVGDRPPLNSPLHF.

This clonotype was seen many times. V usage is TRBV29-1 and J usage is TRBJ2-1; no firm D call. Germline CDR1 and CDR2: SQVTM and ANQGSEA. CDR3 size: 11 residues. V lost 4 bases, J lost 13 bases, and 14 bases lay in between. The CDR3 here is CSVVGARHQFF. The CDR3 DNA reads TGCAGCGTTGTAGGCGCCCGCCATCAGTTCTTC.

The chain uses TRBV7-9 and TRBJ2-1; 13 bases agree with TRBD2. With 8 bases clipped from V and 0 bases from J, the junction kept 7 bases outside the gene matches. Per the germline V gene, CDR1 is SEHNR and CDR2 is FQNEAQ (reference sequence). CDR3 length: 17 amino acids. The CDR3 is CASRTSGGGGSYNEQFF. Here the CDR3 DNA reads TGTGCCAGCCGGACTAGCGGGGGAGGCGGCTCCTACAATGAGCAGTTCTTC.

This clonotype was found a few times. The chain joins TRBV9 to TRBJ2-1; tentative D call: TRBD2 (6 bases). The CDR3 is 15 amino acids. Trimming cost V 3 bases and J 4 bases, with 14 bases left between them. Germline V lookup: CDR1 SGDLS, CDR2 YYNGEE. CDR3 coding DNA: TGTGCCAGCAGCGCCACCGGGACTTTTTACAATGAGCAGTTCTTC. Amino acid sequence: CASSATGTFYNEQFF.

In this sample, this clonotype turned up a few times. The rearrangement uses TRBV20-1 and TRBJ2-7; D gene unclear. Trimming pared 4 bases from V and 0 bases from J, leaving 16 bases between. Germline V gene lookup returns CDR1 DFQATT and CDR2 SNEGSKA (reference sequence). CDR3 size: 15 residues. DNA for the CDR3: TGCAGTGCTAAATTACCGGGTCCCAGCTCCTACGAGCAGTACTTC. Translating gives CSAKLPGPSSYEQYF.

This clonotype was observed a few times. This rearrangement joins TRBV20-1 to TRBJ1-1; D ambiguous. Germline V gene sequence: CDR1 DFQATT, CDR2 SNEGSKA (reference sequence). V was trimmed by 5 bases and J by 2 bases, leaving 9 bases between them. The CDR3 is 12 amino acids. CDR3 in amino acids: CSALGPNTEAFF. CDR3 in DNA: TGCAGTGCTTTAGGGCCCAACACTGAAGCTTTCTTT.